This TCR beta chain was recovered during a study of shared clonotypes between healthy human individuals (dated by TCRdb to the early 2020s). Study-wide context: The cohort included three men and a couple of women between 18 and 49 years of age. To estimate repertoire size and how much clonotype sharing occurs between individuals, the study deeply sequenced the blood TCR repertoires of 4 to 6 healthy adults. For each donor, CD4 naive and CD4 memory were each given three plates, CD8 naive was given two plates, and CD8 memory was given one plate. Between about 0.9 and 10 billion PBMCs per donor were obtained by leukapheresis. To increase sequencing depth and limit assay-specific biases, different laboratories used diverse techniques to prepare libraries and sequence TCR repertoires.

What the authors observed across the whole study: The small number of donors limited the genetic and exposure-history diversity represented. Incomplete sequencing was indicated by rarefaction of sorted-subset datasets, despite the large sequencing depth. Sharing across several donors was observed for about 4.8% of naive CD4, over 3% of naive CD8, over 2% of memory CD4, and over 0.3% of memory CD8 clonotypes. Estimated clonotype richness was generally larger for naive than for memory subsets. Higher generation probabilities were observed for clonotypes shared by all four sorted-subset donors than for non-shared clonotypes. Based on pairwise subsampling, the degree of clonotype sharing among donors was expected to be affected by sequencing depth. Sampling was limited to blood, and TCR repertoires in tissue likely differ from TCR repertoires in blood.

V and J are truncated by 5 bases and 8 bases respectively, leaving an intervening sequence of 19 bases. The CDR3 runs 15 amino acids, cysteine and phenylalanine included. The entry retains the CDR3 DNA only, 45 bases that are in frame from base 1. The germline V gene (reference sequence) gives CDR1 as SEHNR and CDR2 as FQNEAQ. The donors were healthy, HIV-negative adults who had no recently reported acute infections or vaccinations. Every donor was a Caucasian adult living in Nashville, Tennessee, USA. CD4+ T cells were enriched by magnetic negative selection, after which naive cells were positively selected on CD45RA and the negative fraction was taken as the memory subset. Blood was obtained by leukapheresis, after which PBMCs were separated by Ficoll-Histopaque density gradient centrifugation and cryopreserved in liquid nitrogen vapor phase. Analytical flow cytometry was used to check the purity and quantity of every magnetically sorted T cell population. From each sorted fraction, genomic DNA was isolated and quantified by UV absorbance on a Nanodrop 2000c.

Using the deep immunoSEQ assay, TCR CDR3 regions were amplified from genomic DNA by multiplex PCR. Extracted genomic DNA from each cell subset was spread evenly across all wells of several immunoSEQ 96-well plates, with each plate serving as a replicate. For sorted subsets, approximately 0.2 ug of genomic DNA, equivalent to about 30,000 T cell genomes, went into each replicate PCR. The purified libraries were quantified using a Qubit 3.0 fluorometer, sized with a Bioanalyzer 2100, and then quantified again using the KAPA Library Quantification kit. Every immunoSEQ 96-well plate was sequenced on a dedicated single-read 150-cycle Illumina NextSeq 550 flow cell. The source study handled its data this way. The immunoSEQ output contained only junctional sequences without quality scores, so filtering could not match that applied to full-length reads. To assign V/J genes and CDR3, sequences were annotated using PyIR, a Python wrapper for IgBLAST v1.9, with IMGT germline references. Reads were removed for weak V/J assignments (E-value above 1e-6), missing CDR3, stop codons, out-of-frame junctions, or ambiguous translated residues. V3J clonotypes were defined by identical inferred V gene, J gene, and CDR3 amino acid sequence. Percentage overlap between repertoires was computed as shared unique clonotypes divided by the size of the smaller repertoire. RTK rarefaction, the Chao1 estimator, and Recon v2.1 estimates of unobserved clonotypes were used to assess repertoire richness. For all TCRbeta clonotypes obtained by the gDNA method from four donors, generation probabilities were computed with OLGA. Here the immuneACCESS table is served through TCRdb, limited to in-frame sequences with V and J called. Missing clones are a known gap in these copies; in checked studies unresolved V genes cover under half, and the rest lacks a known reason. That table furnishes V, J and clone size, whereas the DNA furnished D and trimming. Within this sample are a few hundred thousand clones, with approximately 65% of them counted one time only. Clones ranked in the top ten supply 11% of the sample.

Comments on this clone: It has no known antigen specificity. One base away there is no much larger clone; base qualities are not given.

The V and J segments used are TRBV7-9 and TRBJ2-1; no D gene can be assigned with confidence. The source material was memory CD4+ T cells sorted from blood. Read against the paper, the sample's cell subset or site label means: CD45RA-negative fraction. The clonotype was recovered from a man aged 30-40 years in good health. The CDR3 reads CASSPGGHYWDEQFF. The DNA reads TGTGCCAGCAGCCCCGGCGGTCACTACTGGGATGAGCAGTTCTTC.